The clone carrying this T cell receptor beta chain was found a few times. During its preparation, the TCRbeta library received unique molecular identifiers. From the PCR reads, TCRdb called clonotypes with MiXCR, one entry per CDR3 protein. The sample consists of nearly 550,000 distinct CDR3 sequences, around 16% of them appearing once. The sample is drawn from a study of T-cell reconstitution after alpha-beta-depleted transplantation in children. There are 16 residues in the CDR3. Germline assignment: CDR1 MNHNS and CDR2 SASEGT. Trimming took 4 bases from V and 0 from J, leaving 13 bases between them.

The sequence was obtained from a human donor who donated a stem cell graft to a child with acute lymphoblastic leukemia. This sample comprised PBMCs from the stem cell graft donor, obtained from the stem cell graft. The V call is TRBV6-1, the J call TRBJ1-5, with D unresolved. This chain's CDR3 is CASSGGQEYSNQPQHF. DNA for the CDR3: TGTGCCAGCAGTGGTGGGCAGGAGTATAGCAATCAGCCCCAGCATTTT.